This T cell receptor (beta chain) was recovered during a study of blood T cell repertoires in COVID-19. At the level of the study: Samples came from the United States, Italy and Spain, spanning acute and convalescent COVID-19. T cells, B-cell-depleted T cells, or PBMCs provided the cDNA or gDNA that served as material.

Trimming took 2 bases from V and 1 from J; bases not matched to a gene: 7. The CDR3 spans 16 residues. Germline V gives CDR1 SGHKS, CDR2 YYEKEE (reference sequence). As processed by the authors: It was from reference gene primer amplification that nucleated cell counts were estimated. Here immunoSEQ multiplex PCR was the method, and the copy in TCRdb shows in-frame clones only, minus some. That table gives V, J and clone size, and the DNA gave D and trimming. This sample has about 190,000 clones, with around 82% found just once. The cohort comprised adults aged about 18 to 100 years residing in 20 to 25 US areas.

The clonotype was recovered from a woman aged 55-75 years with acute COVID-19. Sequencing was performed on PBMCs or T cells enriched from blood (not recorded which). The V and J genes are TRBV5-5 and TRBJ2-5; 8 bases line up with TRBD2. The CDR3 region is CASSFPSGSSQETQYF. As DNA, the CDR3 is TGTGCCAGCAGCTTCCCCAGCGGGAGTAGCCAAGAGACCCAGTACTTC.